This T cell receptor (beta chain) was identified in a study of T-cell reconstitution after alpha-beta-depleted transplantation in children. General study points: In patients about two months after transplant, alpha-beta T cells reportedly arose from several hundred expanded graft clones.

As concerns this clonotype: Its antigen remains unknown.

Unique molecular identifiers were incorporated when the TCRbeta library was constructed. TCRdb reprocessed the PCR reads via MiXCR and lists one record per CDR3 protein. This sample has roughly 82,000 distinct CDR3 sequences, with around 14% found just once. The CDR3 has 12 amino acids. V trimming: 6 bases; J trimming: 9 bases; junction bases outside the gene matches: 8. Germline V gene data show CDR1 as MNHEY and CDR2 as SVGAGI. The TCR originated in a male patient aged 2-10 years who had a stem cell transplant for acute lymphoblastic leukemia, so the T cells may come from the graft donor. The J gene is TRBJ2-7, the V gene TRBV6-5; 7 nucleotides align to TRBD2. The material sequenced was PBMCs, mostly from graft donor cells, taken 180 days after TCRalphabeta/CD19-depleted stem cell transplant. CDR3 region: CASSPGGRGQYF. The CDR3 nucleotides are TGTGCCAGCAGCCCGGGGGGTCGTGGGCAGTACTTC.